One and the same sample provided the 18 T cell receptor beta chains below, sequenced in a study of blood T cell repertoires in COVID-19. Produced via immunoSEQ multiplex PCR; TCRdb's table is partial and in-frame only. The sample holds around 78,000 clones, roughly 80% seen once. The sequenced sample consisted of peripheral blood. These receptor sequences come from a human donor in a cohort sampled during active COVID-19.

This clone was seen only a few times. This chain connects TRBV5-1 to TRBJ2-7; 15 bases agree with TRBD2. This CDR3 region has 18 residues. Germline loops: CDR1 SGHRS, CDR2 YFSETQ. Trimming at V came to 1 base and at J to 5 bases, leaving 10 bases not matched to a gene. The CDR3 spells CASSLTGTSGGLADEQYF. CDR3 nucleotides: TGCGCCAGCAGCTTGACGGGGACTAGCGGGGGGCTCGCGGACGAGCAGTACTTC.

This clone was seen just once. The chain is built from TRBV7-9 and TRBJ1-1; 7 bases fit TRBD1. The CDR3 covers 13 residues. The V segment lost 4 bases and the J segment 5 bases; nucleotides outside the gene matches: 4. CDR1 is SEHNR, CDR2 FQNEAQ, per germline (reference sequence). The CDR3 bases are TGTGCCAGCAGCTCTCAGGGGGTTACTGAAGCTTTCTTT. Translated, it gives CASSSQGVTEAFF. The full variable domain, completed using reference TRBV7-9 and TRBJ1-1, is DTGVSQNPRHKITKRGQNVTFRCDPISEHNRLYWYRQTLGQGPEFLTYFQNEAQLEKSRLLSDRFSAERPKGSFSTLEIQRTEQGDSAMYLCASSSQGVTEAFFGQGTRLTVV.

The chain recombines TRBV2 with TRBJ1-5; TRBD1 matches 7 bases. The V and J ends lost 6 bases and 4 bases, in that order; junction bases with no gene match: 3. This CDR3 region has 13 residues. Germline V gene sequence: CDR1 SNHLY, CDR2 FYNNEI. The CDR3: CASRMGQNQPQHF. In DNA form, the CDR3 reads TGTGCCAGCAGAATGGGACAGAATCAGCCCCAGCATTTT.

The CDR3 nucleotides are TGTGCCAGCACCCCGCTGACACACACTGAAGCTTTCTTT. It encodes CASTPLTHTEAFF. The genes are TRBV6-2 or TRBV6-3 and TRBJ1-1, with unresolved D. The germline V gene encodes CDR1 MNHEY and CDR2 SVGEGT. Between the trimmed V and J ends, which lost 7 bases and 3 bases, there was a span of 12 bases. This CDR3 comprises 13 residues.

J is TRBJ2-1 and V is TRBV15, with TRBD2 identical over 7 bases. The length of the CDR3 is 15 residues. Germline CDR1 and CDR2: LNHNV and YYDKDF (reference sequence). V gave up 1 base and J gave up 4 bases; unmatched junction bases: 4. The chain's CDR3 is CATSRGGAGYNEQFF. The CDR3 nucleotides read TGTGCCACCAGCAGAGGAGGAGCGGGATACAATGAGCAGTTCTTC.

This sequence joins TRBV10-1 and TRBJ2-3; 13 nucleotides line up with TRBD2. With 2 bases clipped from V and 5 bases from J, the junction kept 4 bases outside the gene matches. Germline V gives CDR1 WNHNN, CDR2 SYGVQD (reference sequence). The CDR3 spans 16 residues. CDR3 residues: CASSERLAGGRDTQYF. The DNA for the CDR3 is TGCGCCAGCAGTGAGAGACTAGCGGGGGGCCGAGATACGCAGTATTTT.

This clone was observed a few times. The chain employs TRBV2 and TRBJ2-2, with TRBD2 identical over 10 bases. The CDR3 is made up of 15 amino acids. V lost 6 bases, J lost 7 bases, and 8 bases stayed unmatched. From germline, CDR1 is SNHLY and CDR2 FYNNEI. As DNA, the CDR3 is TGTGCCAGCAGCTCCGGGACTAGCGAAATCGGGGAGCTGTTTTTT. Translation: CASSSGTSEIGELFF.

J is TRBJ2-5 and V is TRBV3-1 (or the pseudogene TRBV3-2), with D perhaps TRBD1 (5 bases). V dropped 0 bases and J dropped 6 bases, with 8 bases sitting between them. CDR3 size: 13 residues. In germline, CDR1 is LGHDT, CDR2 YNNKEL (reference sequence). The CDR3 nucleotides read TGTGCCAGCAGCCAAGATGCGGACAAGACCCAGTACTTC. It encodes CASSQDADKTQYF.

The rearrangement links TRBV7-2 to TRBJ2-3; D ambiguous. The length of the CDR3 is 12 residues. V gave up 2 bases and J gave up 5 bases, with 5 bases separating them. Germline V CDR1 and CDR2: SGHTA, FQGNSA. The CDR3 DNA follows: TGTGCCAGCAGCTTATCGAGAGATACGCAGTATTTT. It codes for CASSLSRDTQYF.

V usage is TRBV3-1 (or the pseudogene TRBV3-2) and J usage is TRBJ1-6, with a weak D call TRBD1 (6 bases). Trimming shortened V by 0 bases and J by 8 bases, and 11 bases separated the two germline ends. CDR1 LGHDT and CDR2 YNNKEL come from the germline V gene (reference sequence). CDR3 length equals 15 residues. The CDR3 DNA reads TGTGCCAGCAGCCAAGATCCTACAGGGTATTCACCCCTCCACTTT. This sequence encodes CASSQDPTGYSPLHF.

This chain connects TRBV6-5 to TRBJ1-4; D is undetermined. Looked up from germline, CDR1 is MNHEY and CDR2 is SVGAGI. V shed 0 bases and J shed 11 bases, with 13 bases lying between them. The CDR3 totals 14 residues. Written as DNA, the CDR3 is TGTGCCAGCAGTTACTCGAGACCTCCCGGGAAACTGTTTTTT. It encodes CASSYSRPPGKLFF.

This chain links TRBV6-6 with TRBJ1-4; no clear D. V gave up 4 bases and J gave up 10 bases, with 13 bases separating them. This CDR3 has 13 amino acids. Germline V gene sequence: CDR1 MNHNY, CDR2 SVGAGI (reference sequence). The CDR3 spells CASSSFESGKLFF. The DNA of the CDR3 is TGTGCCAGCAGTTCTTTCGAGTCGGGAAAACTGTTTTTT.

The chain joins TRBV12-3 or TRBV12-4 to TRBJ1-2, with D unclear. Trimming shortened V by 5 bases and J by 9 bases, and 13 bases separated the two germline ends. The CDR3 extends over 12 amino acids. CDR3 nucleotides: TGTGCCAGCAGTGCAGGTTCTGTGAGCTACACCTTC. It yields the protein CASSAGSVSYTF.

V and J are TRBV6-5 and TRBJ2-3, with D possibly being TRBD2 (7 bases). Deletions cut 5 bases from V and 1 base from J, with 13 bases between. Germline CDR1 and CDR2: MNHEY and SVGAGI. CDR3 length: 15 residues. CDR3 sequence: CASSPPGGGTDTQYF. CDR3 coding DNA: TGTGCCAGCAGTCCCCCGGGGGGCGGCACAGATACGCAGTATTTT.

The genes are TRBV5-6 and TRBJ2-1; D uncertain. This CDR3 contains 16 residues. Trimming pared 1 base from V and 4 bases from J, leaving 15 bases between. From germline, CDR1 is SGHDT and CDR2 YYEEEE. The CDR3 is CASSLQGRGQYNEQFF. CDR3 sequence (DNA): TGTGCCAGCAGCTTGCAAGGCCGTGGGCAATACAATGAGCAGTTCTTC.

This clone has more than one count but fewer than ten. The chain employs TRBV2 and TRBJ2-7; D unresolved. There are 15 residues in the CDR3. V was trimmed by 5 bases and J by 2 bases, leaving 16 bases between them. In germline, CDR1 is SNHLY, CDR2 FYNNEI. CDR3 in DNA: TGTGCCAGCAGTTCTTACAGCTTGGGTACCTACGAGCAGTACTTC. Translated, it gives CASSSYSLGTYEQYF.

V is TRBV4-3 and J is TRBJ2-3; 7 positions agree with TRBD1. The CDR3 has 15 amino acids. CDR1 and CDR2 from the germline V gene are LGHNA and YSLEER. Unmatched junction bases numbered 7, after V lost 4 bases and J lost 3 bases. The CDR3 sequence: CASSPTTGRTDTQYF. CDR3 coding DNA: TGCGCCAGCAGCCCGACGACAGGGCGTACAGATACGCAGTATTTT.

The chain joins TRBV30 to TRBJ1-3; 9 positions match TRBD1. Germline V gene lookup returns CDR1 GTSNPN and CDR2 SVGIG (reference sequence). The CDR3 has 15 residues. With V trimmed by 3 bases and J by 0 bases, 3 bases remained unmatched. This CDR3 reads CAWSLTGGSGNTIYF. CDR3 DNA sequence: TGTGCCTGGAGCCTGACAGGGGGCTCTGGAAACACCATATATTTT. The full variable domain, with the rest looked up from reference TRBV30 and TRBJ1-3, is SQTIHQWPATLVQPVGSPLSLECTVEGTSNPNLYWYRQAAGRGLQLLFYSVGIGQISSEVPQNLSASRPQDRQFILSSKKLLLSDSGFYLCAWSLTGGSGNTIYFGEGSWLTVV.